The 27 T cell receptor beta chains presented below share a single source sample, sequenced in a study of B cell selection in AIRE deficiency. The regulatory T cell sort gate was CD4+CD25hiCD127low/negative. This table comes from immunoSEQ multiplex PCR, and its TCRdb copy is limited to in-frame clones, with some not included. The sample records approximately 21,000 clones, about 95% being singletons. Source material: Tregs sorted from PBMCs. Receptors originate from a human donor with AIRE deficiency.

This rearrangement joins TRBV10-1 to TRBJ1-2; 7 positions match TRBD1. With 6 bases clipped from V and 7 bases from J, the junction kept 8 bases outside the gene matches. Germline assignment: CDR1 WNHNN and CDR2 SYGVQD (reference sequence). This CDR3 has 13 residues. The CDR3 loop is CASRSKTGSGYTF. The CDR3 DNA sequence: TGCGCCAGCAGGTCCAAGACAGGGTCTGGCTACACCTTC.

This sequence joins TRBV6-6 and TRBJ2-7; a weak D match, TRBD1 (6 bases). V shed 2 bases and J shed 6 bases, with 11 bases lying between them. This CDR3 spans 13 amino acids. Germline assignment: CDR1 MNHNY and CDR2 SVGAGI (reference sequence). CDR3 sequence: CASSYLAQGEQYF. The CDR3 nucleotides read TGTGCCAGCAGTTACCTCGCACAGGGCGAGCAGTACTTC.

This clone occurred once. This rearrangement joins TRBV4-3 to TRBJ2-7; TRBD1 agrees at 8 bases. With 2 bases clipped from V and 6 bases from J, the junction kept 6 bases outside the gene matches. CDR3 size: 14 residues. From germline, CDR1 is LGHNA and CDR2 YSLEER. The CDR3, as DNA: TGCGCCAGCAGCCAACCGGGACAGGCTAGCGAGCAGTACTTC. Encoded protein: CASSQPGQASEQYF.

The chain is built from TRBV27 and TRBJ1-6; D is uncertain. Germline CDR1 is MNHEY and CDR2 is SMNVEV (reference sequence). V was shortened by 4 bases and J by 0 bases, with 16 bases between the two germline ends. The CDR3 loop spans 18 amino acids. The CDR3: CASSSRSSASSYNSPLHF. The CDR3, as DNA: TGTGCCAGCAGTTCCAGGTCTTCAGCCAGCTCCTATAATTCACCCCTCCACTTT.

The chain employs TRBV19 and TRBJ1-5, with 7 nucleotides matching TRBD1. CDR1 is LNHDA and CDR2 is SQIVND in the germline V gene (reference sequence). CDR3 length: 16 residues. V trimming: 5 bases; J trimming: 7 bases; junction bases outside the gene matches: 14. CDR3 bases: TGTGCCAGTAGTTTAGGGGGGACAGTCCAAGTGCAGCCCCAGCATTTT. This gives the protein CASSLGGTVQVQPQHF.

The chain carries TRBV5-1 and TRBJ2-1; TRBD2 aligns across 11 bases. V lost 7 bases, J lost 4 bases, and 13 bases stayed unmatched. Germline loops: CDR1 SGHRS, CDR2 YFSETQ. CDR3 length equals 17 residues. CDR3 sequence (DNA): TGCGCCAGCGCAAAAAGACCGGGACTAGCGGATTACAATGAGCAGTTCTTC. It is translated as CASAKRPGLADYNEQFF.

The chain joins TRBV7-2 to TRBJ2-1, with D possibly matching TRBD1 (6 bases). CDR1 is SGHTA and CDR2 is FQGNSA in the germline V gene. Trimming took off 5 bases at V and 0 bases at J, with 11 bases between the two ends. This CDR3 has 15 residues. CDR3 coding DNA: TGTGCCAGCAGCACTACAGGGAGCTCCTACAATGAGCAGTTCTTC. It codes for CASSTTGSSYNEQFF.

CDR3 residues: CAIGAGGATTSEQYF. CDR3 DNA sequence: TGTGCCATCGGGGCGGGGGGGGCAACTACGAGCGAGCAGTACTTC. The chain joins TRBV10-3 to TRBJ2-7; TRBD2 matches 9 bases. The germline gives CDR1 ENHRY, CDR2 SYGVKD. The trim removed 8 bases at V and 6 bases at J, leaving 14 bases unmatched. The CDR3 consists of 15 residues.

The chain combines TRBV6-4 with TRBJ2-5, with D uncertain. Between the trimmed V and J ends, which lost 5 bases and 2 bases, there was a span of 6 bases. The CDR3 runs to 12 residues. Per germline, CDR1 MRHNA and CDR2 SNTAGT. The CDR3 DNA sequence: TGTGCCAGCAGTTATGGTCAAGAGACCCAGTACTTC. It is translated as CASSYGQETQYF.

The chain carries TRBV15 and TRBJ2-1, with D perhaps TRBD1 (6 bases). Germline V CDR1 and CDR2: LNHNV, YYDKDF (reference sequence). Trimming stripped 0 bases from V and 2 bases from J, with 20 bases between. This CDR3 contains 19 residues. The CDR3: CATSRDNWPRDTAYNEQFF. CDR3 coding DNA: TGTGCCACCAGCAGAGATAACTGGCCTCGGGACACAGCCTACAATGAGCAGTTCTTC.

DNA of the CDR3: TGTGCCAGTAGTATTCCTCCCCAGGCTCCCCTTCACACAGATACGCAGTATTTT. Its translation: CASSIPPQAPLHTDTQYF. The chain uses TRBV19 and TRBJ2-3; D unclear. Trimming pared 3 bases from V and 2 bases from J, leaving 21 bases between. The germline CDR1 and CDR2 sequences are LNHDA and SQIVND (reference sequence). CDR3 length: 18 amino acids. Using reference TRBV19 and TRBJ2-3 for the parts outside the CDR3, the full variable domain is DGGITQSPKYLFRKEGQNVTLSCEQNLNHDAMYWYRQDPGQGLRLIYYSQIVNDFQKGDIAEGYSVSREKKESFPLTVTSAQKNPTAFYLCASSIPPQAPLHTDTQYFGPGTRLTVL.

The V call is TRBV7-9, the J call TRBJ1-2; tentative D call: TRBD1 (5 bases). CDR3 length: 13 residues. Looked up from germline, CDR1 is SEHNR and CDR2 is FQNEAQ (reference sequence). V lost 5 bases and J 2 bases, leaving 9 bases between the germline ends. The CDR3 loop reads CASSLRTNYGYTF. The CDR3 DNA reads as TGTGCCAGCAGCCTTAGGACAAACTATGGCTACACCTTC. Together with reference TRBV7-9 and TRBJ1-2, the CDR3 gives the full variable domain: DTGVSQNPRHKITKRGQNVTFRCDPISEHNRLYWYRQTLGQGPEFLTYFQNEAQLEKSRLLSDRFSAERPKGSFSTLEIQRTEQGDSAMYLCASSLRTNYGYTFGSGTRLTVV.

The CDR3 bases are TGCGCCAGCACCCCCTCCTGGCGGAGCTCCTACGAGCAGTACTTC. The encoded protein is CASTPSWRSSYEQYF. The chain has TRBV5-1 and TRBJ2-7; D not resolved. V was pared by 6 bases and J by 0 bases, with 16 bases between. Germline lookup yields CDR1 SGHRS and CDR2 YFSETQ. The CDR3 consists of 15 residues.

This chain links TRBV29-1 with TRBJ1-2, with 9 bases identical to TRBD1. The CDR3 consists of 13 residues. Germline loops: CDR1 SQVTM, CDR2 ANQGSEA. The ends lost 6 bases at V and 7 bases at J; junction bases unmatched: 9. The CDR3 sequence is CSVALQGALGYTF. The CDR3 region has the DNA TGCAGCGTGGCGTTACAGGGGGCGCTTGGCTACACCTTC.

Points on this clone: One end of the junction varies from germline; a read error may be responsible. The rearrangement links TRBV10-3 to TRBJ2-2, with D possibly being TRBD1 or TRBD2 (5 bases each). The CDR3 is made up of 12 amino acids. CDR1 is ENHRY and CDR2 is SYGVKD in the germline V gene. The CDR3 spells CAIEGNTRELFF. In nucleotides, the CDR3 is TGTGCCATCGAGGGGAACACCAGGGAGCTGTTTTTT.

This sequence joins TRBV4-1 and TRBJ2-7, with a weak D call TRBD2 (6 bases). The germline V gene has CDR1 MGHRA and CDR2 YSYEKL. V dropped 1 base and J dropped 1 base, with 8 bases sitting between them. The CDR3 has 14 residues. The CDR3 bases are TGCGCCAGCAGCCAAGCGGGGGAGTCCTACGAGCAGTACTTC. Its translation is CASSQAGESYEQYF.

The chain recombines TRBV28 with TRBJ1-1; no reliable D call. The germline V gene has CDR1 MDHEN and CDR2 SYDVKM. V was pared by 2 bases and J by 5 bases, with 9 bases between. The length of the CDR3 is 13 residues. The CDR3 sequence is CASSLRARTEAFF. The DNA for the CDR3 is TGTGCCAGCAGTTTACGGGCGAGGACTGAAGCTTTCTTT.

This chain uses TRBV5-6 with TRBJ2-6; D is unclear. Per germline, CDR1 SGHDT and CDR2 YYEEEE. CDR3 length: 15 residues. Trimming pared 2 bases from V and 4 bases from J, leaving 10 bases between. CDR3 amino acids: CASSFPGAGANVLTF. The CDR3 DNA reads TGTGCCAGCAGCTTTCCCGGCGCGGGGGCCAACGTCCTGACTTTC. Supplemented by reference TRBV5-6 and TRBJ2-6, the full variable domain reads DAGVTQSPTHLIKTRGQQVTLRCSPKSGHDTVSWYQQALGQGPQFIFQYYEEEERQRGNFPDRFSGHQFPNYSSELNVNALLLGDSALYLCASSFPGAGANVLTFGAGSRLTVL.

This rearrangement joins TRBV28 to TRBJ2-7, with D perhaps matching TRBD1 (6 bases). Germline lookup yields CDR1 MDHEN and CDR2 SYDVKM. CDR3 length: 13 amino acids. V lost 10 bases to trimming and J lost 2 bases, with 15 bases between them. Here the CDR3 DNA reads TGTGCCACCACCGGGACACCGCCCTACGAGCAGTACTTC. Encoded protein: CATTGTPPYEQYF.

CDR3 in DNA: TGCAGTCTTCCGGGTGGCTACACCTTC. Residues: CSLPGGYTF. The chain couples TRBV20-1 to TRBJ1-2, with D hard to call. The CDR3 has 9 amino acids. V lost 8 bases, J lost 7 bases, and 8 bases lay in between. From germline, CDR1 is DFQATT and CDR2 SNEGSKA (reference sequence).

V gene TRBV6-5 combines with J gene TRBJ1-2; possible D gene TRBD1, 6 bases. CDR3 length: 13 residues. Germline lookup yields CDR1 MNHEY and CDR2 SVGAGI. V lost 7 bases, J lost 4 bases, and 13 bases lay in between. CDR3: CASKKTGRYGYTF. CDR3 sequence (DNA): TGTGCCAGCAAAAAGACAGGACGCTATGGCTACACCTTC.

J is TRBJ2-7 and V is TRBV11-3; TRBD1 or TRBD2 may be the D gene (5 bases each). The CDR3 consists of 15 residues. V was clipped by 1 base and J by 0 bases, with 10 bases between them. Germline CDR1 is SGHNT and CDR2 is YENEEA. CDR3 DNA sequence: TGTGCCAGCAGCTTAGTGTGGGGGAGCTCCTACGAGCAGTACTTC. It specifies CASSLVWGSSYEQYF.

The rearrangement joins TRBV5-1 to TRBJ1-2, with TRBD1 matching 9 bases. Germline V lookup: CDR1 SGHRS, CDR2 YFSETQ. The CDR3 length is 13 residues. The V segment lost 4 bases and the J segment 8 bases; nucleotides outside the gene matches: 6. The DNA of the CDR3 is TGCGCCAGCAGCCCGGGACAGGGAGAAGGCTACACCTTC. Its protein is CASSPGQGEGYTF.

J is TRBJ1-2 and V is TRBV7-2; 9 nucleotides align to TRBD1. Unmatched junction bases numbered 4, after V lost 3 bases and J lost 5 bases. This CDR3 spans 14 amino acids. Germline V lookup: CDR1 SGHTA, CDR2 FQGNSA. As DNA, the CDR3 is TGTGCCAGCAGCTTGGGACAGGGAAGGTATGGCTACACCTTC. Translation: CASSLGQGRYGYTF.

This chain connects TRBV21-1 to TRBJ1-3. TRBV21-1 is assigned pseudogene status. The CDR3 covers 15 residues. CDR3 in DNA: TGTGCCAGCAGCAAAGTGCGGTTCTCTGGAAACACCATATATTTT. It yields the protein CASSKVRFSGNTIYF.

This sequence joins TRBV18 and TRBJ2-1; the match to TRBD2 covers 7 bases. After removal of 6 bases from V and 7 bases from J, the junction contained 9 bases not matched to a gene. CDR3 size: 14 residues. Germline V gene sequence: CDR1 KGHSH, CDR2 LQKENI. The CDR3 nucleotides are TGTGCCAGCTCGCCCCGGGCAGCGGGGAATGAGCAGTTCTTC. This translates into CASSPRAAGNEQFF.

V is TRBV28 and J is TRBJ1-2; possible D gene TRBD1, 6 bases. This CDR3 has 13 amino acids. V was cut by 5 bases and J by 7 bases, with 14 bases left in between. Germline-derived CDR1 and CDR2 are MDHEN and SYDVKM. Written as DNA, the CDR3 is TGTGCCAGCAGTAGGCACAGGGTTCGTGGCTACACCTTC. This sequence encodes CASSRHRVRGYTF.